A selection of T cell receptor beta chains follows, all from one sample in a study of blood T cell repertoires in COVID-19. The data were produced by immunoSEQ multiplex PCR, yet TCRdb's version contains in-frame clones alone and is incomplete. The repertoire holds under 150,000 clones, with 65% to 85% as singletons. Input material: PBMCs or T cells enriched from blood (not recorded which). These receptors were collected from a woman between 45 and 65 years old who had been exposed to COVID-19. The CDR3 runs from the conserved cysteine through the conserved F or W. The D gene is left open where the match is weak. Some rows mark clone size as missing; the rest say once, few, many or name a class of expanded clone.

V	size	J	D	DNA	CDR3
TRBV5-5	.	TRBJ1-6	TRBD1	TGTGCCAGCAGCATAACAGGGGTCAATTCACCCCTCCACTTT	CASSITGVNSPLHF
TRBV6-5	.	TRBJ1-3	.	TGTGCCAGCGGACTTGGAAGTACTGGAAACACCATATATTTT	CASGLGSTGNTIYF
TRBV6-4	.	TRBJ2-3	TRBD2	TGTGCCAGCAGTGGACTAGCGGGGGACCTGCGAGATACGCAGTATTTT	CASSGLAGDLRDTQYF
TRBV10-2	.	TRBJ2-7	TRBD1	TGCGCCAGCAGTCCGACAGGGTCCTACGAGCAGTACTTC	CASSPTGSYEQYF
TRBV2	.	TRBJ1-1	.	TGTGCCAGCAGTCCTCTCGGAGTATACGACACTGAAGCTTTCTTT	CASSPLGVYDTEAFF
TRBV19	.	TRBJ2-2	TRBD2	TGTGCCAGTAACCGAGCGGGAGTGTCCGGGGAGCTGTTTTTT	CASNRAGVSGELFF
TRBV9	.	TRBJ1-6	.	TGTGCCAGCAGCGTAGAGGGGTTCAATTCACCCCTCCACTTT	CASSVEGFNSPLHF
TRBV7-7	.	TRBJ2-2	TRBD1	TGTGCCAGCAGCTTAAGGACAGGGGGAGGCACCGGGGAGCTGTTTTTT	CASSLRTGGGTGELFF
TRBV11-2	.	TRBJ1-3	.	TGTGCCAGCAGCTTAGAGGCCAGATACTCTGGAAACACCATATATTTT	CASSLEARYSGNTIYF
TRBV7-9	once	TRBJ2-3	.	TGTGCCAGCAGCTTAGACGGTTTAACCGGGCAGTATTTT	CASSLDGLTGQYF
TRBV5-1	.	TRBJ1-5	TRBD1	TGCGCCAGCAGCGGAACAGGGGGTCAGCCCCAGCATTTT	CASSGTGGQPQHF
TRBV24-1	.	TRBJ2-1	.	TGTGCCACCAGTGATTCGCGGATCTCCTACAATGAGCAGTTCTTC	CATSDSRISYNEQFF
TRBV19	few	TRBJ2-3	.	TGTGCCAGTAGTTCCATTGGGGCTAGGGATACGCAGTATTTT	CASSSIGARDTQYF
TRBV29-1	few	TRBJ1-2	.	TGCAGCGTAGAGGACAACACCGGGAGGGGCTACACCTTC	CSVEDNTGRGYTF
TRBV6-2/TRBV6-3	.	TRBJ1-1	.	TGTGCCAGCAGTTACTCCACCCTCAGGGGGAACACTGAAGCTTTCTTT	CASSYSTLRGNTEAFF
TRBV6-5	.	TRBJ2-3	.	TGTGCCAGCAGTTACTTAGGGGCAGATACGCAGTATTTT	CASSYLGADTQYF
TRBV27	.	TRBJ2-1	TRBD2	TGTGCCAGCAGGGATTTGCTAGCGGGAGGGGGCAATGAGCAGTTCTTC	CASRDLLAGGGNEQFF
TRBV10-3	.	TRBJ2-5	TRBD2	TGTGCCATCAGTGGACTAGCGGGAGGGCCGGAGACCCAGTACTTC	CAISGLAGGPETQYF
TRBV11-2	.	TRBJ1-2	.	TGTGCCAGCAGCTTAAGCAGAGGAAACATTAACTATGGCTACACCTTC	CASSLSRGNINYGYTF
TRBV11-2	.	TRBJ1-2	.	TGTGCCAGCAGCTTAGCTGGACAACCCTATGGCTACACCTTC	CASSLAGQPYGYTF
TRBV5-1	.	TRBJ1-2	TRBD1	TGCGCCAGCAGCCAGGGGACAGGGGTGCTCGGGGCTAATGGCTACACCTTC	CASSQGTGVLGANGYTF
TRBV19	.	TRBJ1-5	.	TGTGCCAGTAGTATGCGTGAAGCCCATCAGCCCCAGCATTTT	CASSMREAHQPQHF
TRBV25-1	.	TRBJ1-1	.	TGTGCCAGCAGTGGAGGATCTATGAACACTGAAGCTTTCTTT	CASSGGSMNTEAFF
TRBV3-1/TRBV3-2	once	TRBJ1-2	TRBD1	TGTGCCAGCAGCCCGGCGACAGGGGCCTCGCGTGGCTACACCTTC	CASSPATGASRGYTF
TRBV4-1	.	TRBJ1-5	.	TGCGCCAGCAGCCAAGATCTCCGGGGTCAGCCCCAGCATTTT	CASSQDLRGQPQHF
TRBV19	.	TRBJ2-1	.	TGTGCCAGTAGTATAGATCCGGGAAATAGCGCTAACTCCTACAATGAGCAGTTCTTC	CASSIDPGNSANSYNEQFF
TRBV19	.	TRBJ2-2	TRBD2	TGTGCCAGTAGTAGACTAGCGGGGAACACCGGGGAGCTGTTTTTT	CASSRLAGNTGELFF
TRBV7-2	once	TRBJ2-2	TRBD2	TGTGCCAGCAGCATGGGACTAGCGGGGACCACCGGGGAGCTGTTTTTT	CASSMGLAGTTGELFF
TRBV7-2	.	TRBJ1-3	.	TGTGCCAGCAGCCAGAGGTTCGGAAACACCATATATTTT	CASSQRFGNTIYF
TRBV28	.	TRBJ2-7	TRBD2	TGTGCCAGCAGTCTAGGGACTAGCGGGAGCTACGAGCAGTACTTC	CASSLGTSGSYEQYF
TRBV6-5	.	TRBJ1-5	TRBD1	TGTGCCATTTCGACAGGGGATGGAAGCAATCAGCCCCAGCATTTT	CAISTGDGSNQPQHF
TRBV7-2	.	TRBJ1-1	.	TGTGCCAGCAGCACGGGGGGGGCAGGGAACACTGAAGCTTTCTTT	CASSTGGAGNTEAFF
TRBV19	.	TRBJ1-1	TRBD1	TGTGCCAGTAGTACCCTGCAGACAGGGAGGTACACTGAAGCTTTCTTT	CASSTLQTGRYTEAFF
TRBV30	.	TRBJ1-2	TRBD1	TGTGCCTGGAGTGTAAACGGACAGGGAACATCTGGCTACACCTTC	CAWSVNGQGTSGYTF
TRBV5-8	.	TRBJ1-2	TRBD1	TGTGCCAGCAGCTTGGGGCAGGGGGCTTACTATGGCTACACCTTC	CASSLGQGAYYGYTF
TRBV9	.	TRBJ1-3	.	TGTGCCAGCAGCGTAGAGGGCACAGGGCCTGGAAACACCATATATTTT	CASSVEGTGPGNTIYF
TRBV3-1/TRBV3-2	.	TRBJ2-3	.	TGTGCCAGCAGCTTACGAGTCCTACGCACAGATACGCAGTATTTT	CASSLRVLRTDTQYF
TRBV5-1	once	TRBJ2-3	.	TGCGCCAGCAGCTCAGGAAGCACAGATACGCAGTATTTT	CASSSGSTDTQYF
TRBV25-1	.	TRBJ1-2	TRBD1	TGTGCCAGCAGTGAAAGTTTACCGGGACAGGGGACTGGCTACACCTTC	CASSESLPGQGTGYTF
TRBV9	.	TRBJ2-2	.	TGTGCCAGCAGGCGGGGCGGAACGGGGAACACCGGGGAGCTGTTTTTT	CASRRGGTGNTGELFF
TRBV11-2	.	TRBJ1-5	.	TGTGCCAGCAGCCCCGGGGAGTTCAGCAATCAGCCCCAGCATTTT	CASSPGEFSNQPQHF
TRBV18	once	TRBJ1-2	.	TGTGCCAGCTCACCACTCTCCGGGGGGAAGGGCTACACCTTC	CASSPLSGGKGYTF
TRBV7-9	.	TRBJ2-1	TRBD1	TGTGCCAGCAGGCCAACAGGGGTTGAGCAGTTCTTC	CASRPTGVEQFF
TRBV4-1	.	TRBJ1-2	TRBD1	TGCGCCAGCAGCCAAGATGGAGACAGGGCTTATGGCTACACCTTC	CASSQDGDRAYGYTF
TRBV9	.	TRBJ2-3	TRBD2	TGTGCCAGCAGCGTAGTTGGACTAGCGGGGGGGCCTGATTATGATACGCAGTATTTT	CASSVVGLAGGPDYDTQYF
TRBV30	.	TRBJ2-1	.	TGTGCCTGGACAGGCAGTTTAAGAAATGAGCAGTTCTTC	CAWTGSLRNEQFF
TRBV10-2	.	TRBJ2-7	.	TGCGCCAGCAGTGTTACGGGAGAAGCCGAGCAGTACTTC	CASSVTGEAEQYF
TRBV7-6	.	TRBJ1-5	TRBD1	TGTGCCAGCAGCTTAGGTCCCACCGGGACAGGGAACAATCAGCCCCAGCATTTT	CASSLGPTGTGNNQPQHF
TRBV12-3/TRBV12-4	.	TRBJ1-2	.	TGTGCCAGCAGTTTGGGGGGGTGGTCTGGCTACACCTTC	CASSLGGWSGYTF
TRBV7-8	.	TRBJ2-1	TRBD2	TGTGCCAGCAGCCTCGGGGTAGCGGGAGTTTACAATGAGCAGTTCTTC	CASSLGVAGVYNEQFF
TRBV7-9	.	TRBJ2-1	.	TGTGCCAGCAGCTTTGAAGCAGGGATCTACAATGAGCAGTTCTTC	CASSFEAGIYNEQFF
TRBV29-1	.	TRBJ2-1	TRBD2	TGCAGCGTTGAAGGTCGGACTAGACAAAGCTCCTACAATGAGCAGTTCTTC	CSVEGRTRQSSYNEQFF